This record looks at one TCR beta chain sequence and its context. The CDR3 loop spans 17 amino acids. The V segment lost 0 bases and the J segment 2 bases; nucleotides outside the gene matches: 7. Per germline, CDR1 SGHKS and CDR2 YYEKEE (reference sequence). The method was immunoSEQ multiplex PCR; TCRdb's version includes in-frame clones alone and lacks a portion of them. The repertoire holds over 45,000 clones, with about 91% as singletons. The data are from a study of T cell changes during pregnancy in multiple sclerosis. This chain uses TRBV5-5 with TRBJ2-7; the match to TRBD2 covers 11 bases. This TCR came from a female donor with multiple sclerosis, enrolled in a pregnancy study. The material was CD4+ T cells from peripheral blood mononuclear cells, obtained in the second trimester of pregnancy. CDR3 nucleotide sequence: TGTGCCAGCAGCTTGGCTCCCCTAGCGGGGGGTACCTACGAGCAGTACTTC. Protein sequence: CASSLAPLAGGTYEQYF.